This section outlines one T cell receptor beta chain sequence together with its context. The sample originates from a study of blood T cell repertoires in COVID-19. Overall study: T cells, B-cell-depleted T cells, or PBMCs provided the cDNA or gDNA that served as material.

Using immunoSEQ multiplex PCR, the repertoire was profiled, and TCRdb retains in-frame clones only, with some absent. The sample has about 140,000 clones; around 86% are singletons. The age range of participants was 18 to 89 years, with residence in 20 to 25 US areas. All recovered Cohort 3 donors got two negative PCRs, got clearance, or saw symptom resolution. CDR3 size: 14 residues. V was shortened by 4 bases and J by 4 bases, with 13 bases between the two germline ends. Germline loops: CDR1 SGHTA, CDR2 FQGNSA. This TCR was recovered from a man aged 50-60 years who had recovered from COVID-19. Material: PBMCs or T cells enriched from blood (not recorded which). The rearrangement joins TRBV7-2 to TRBJ1-1; D unresolved. CDR3 residues: CASSSSGVATEAFF. In DNA, the CDR3 is TGTGCCAGCAGCTCCAGCGGGGTTGCCACTGAAGCTTTCTTT.